This TCR beta chain was sequenced during a study of T cell clonotyping in hematopoietic cell transplantation. Study conclusions and caveats: At the given depth, recipient repertoires were over 95% de novo clonotypes. Without cell sorting, CD4 versus CD8 contributions remain unresolved. Recipient TCR diversity dropped after transplant; expanded clonotypes rose from day 30 to 180.

The CDR3 is 14 residues long. The V gene lost 2 bases and the J gene lost 10 bases, with 12 bases spanning the gap. Germline V gene sequence: CDR1 MNHNS, CDR2 SASEGT. Noted time point: recipient sample about 28 days before transplant, after cytoreduction. Recipient blood drawn about 28 days pretransplant and days 30, 100, 180 after. A word on this clone: Its antigen is not known.

Repertoires were generated with immunoSEQ multiplex PCR, while TCRdb's copy carries only in-frame clones and drops some. The top ten hold about 1.6% of the sample, which has about 36,000 clones, about 95% seen once. The chain employs TRBV6-1 and TRBJ1-6; D is possibly TRBD1 (6 bases). The origin of this receptor is a man aged 35-49 years with chronic myeloid leukemia. Some clones in this sample may be carry-over from other donors' samples. The source was peripheral blood mononuclear cells, collected before stem cell transplant. CDR3 loop: CASSEIGGRSPLHF. The CDR3 DNA follows: TGTGCCAGCAGTGAAATTGGGGGGCGATCACCCCTCCACTTT.